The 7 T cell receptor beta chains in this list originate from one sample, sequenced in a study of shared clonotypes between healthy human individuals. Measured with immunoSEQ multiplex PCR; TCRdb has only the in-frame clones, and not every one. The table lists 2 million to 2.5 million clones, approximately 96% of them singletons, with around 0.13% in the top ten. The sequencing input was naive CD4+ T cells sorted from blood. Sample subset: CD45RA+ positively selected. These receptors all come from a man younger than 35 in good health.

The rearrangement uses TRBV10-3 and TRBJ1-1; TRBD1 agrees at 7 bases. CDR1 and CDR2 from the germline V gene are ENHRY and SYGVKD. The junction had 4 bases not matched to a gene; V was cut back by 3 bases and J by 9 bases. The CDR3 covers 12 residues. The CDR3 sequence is CAISEDREQAFF. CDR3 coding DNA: TGTGCCATCAGTGAAGACAGGGAACAAGCTTTCTTT.

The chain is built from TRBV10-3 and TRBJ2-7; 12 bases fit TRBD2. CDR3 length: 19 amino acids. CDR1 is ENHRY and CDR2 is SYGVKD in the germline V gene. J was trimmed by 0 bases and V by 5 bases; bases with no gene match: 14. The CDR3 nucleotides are TGTGCCATCAGTAGACGGACTAGCGGGACCCCCTCCAGCTCCTACGAGCAGTACTTC. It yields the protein CAISRRTSGTPSSSYEQYF.

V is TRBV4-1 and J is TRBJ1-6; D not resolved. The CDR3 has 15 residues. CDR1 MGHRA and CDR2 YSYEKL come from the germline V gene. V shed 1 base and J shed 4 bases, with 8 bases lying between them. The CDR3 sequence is CASSQVQMYNSPLHF. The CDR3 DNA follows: TGCGCCAGCAGCCAAGTACAGATGTATAATTCACCCCTCCACTTT.

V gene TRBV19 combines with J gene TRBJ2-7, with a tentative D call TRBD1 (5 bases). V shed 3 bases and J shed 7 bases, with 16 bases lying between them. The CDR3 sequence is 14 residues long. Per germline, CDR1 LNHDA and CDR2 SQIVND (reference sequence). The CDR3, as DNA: TGTGCCAGTAGTATCGGGCAGGGATCCCATGAGCAGTACTTC. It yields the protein CASSIGQGSHEQYF.

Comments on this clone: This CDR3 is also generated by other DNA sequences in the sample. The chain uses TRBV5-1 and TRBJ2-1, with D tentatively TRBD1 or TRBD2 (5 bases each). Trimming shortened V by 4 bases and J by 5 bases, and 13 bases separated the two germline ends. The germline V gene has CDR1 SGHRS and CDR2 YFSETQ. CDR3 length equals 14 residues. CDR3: CASSHGTPNNEQFF. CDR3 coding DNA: TGCGCCAGCAGCCACGGGACGCCGAACAATGAGCAGTTCTTC.

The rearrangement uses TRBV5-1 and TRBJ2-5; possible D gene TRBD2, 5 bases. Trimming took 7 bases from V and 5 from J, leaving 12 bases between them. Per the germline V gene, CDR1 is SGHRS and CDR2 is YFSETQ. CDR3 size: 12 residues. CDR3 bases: TGCGCCAGCGGAGGTAATGCGGAGACCCAGTACTTC. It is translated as CASGGNAETQYF.

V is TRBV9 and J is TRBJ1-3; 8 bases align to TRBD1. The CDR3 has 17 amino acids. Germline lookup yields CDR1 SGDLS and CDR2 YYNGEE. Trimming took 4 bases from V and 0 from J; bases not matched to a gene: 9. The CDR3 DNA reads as TGTGCCAGCAGCCTACCAGGAACAGGGGGCTCTGGAAACACCATATATTTT. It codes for CASSLPGTGGSGNTIYF. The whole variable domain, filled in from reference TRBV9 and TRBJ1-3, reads DSGVTQTPKHLITATGQRVTLRCSPRSGDLSVYWYQQSLDQGLQFLIQYYNGEERAKGNILERFSAQQFPDLHSELNLSSLELGDSALYFCASSLPGTGGSGNTIYFGEGSWLTVV.